A single sample is the source of the 13 T cell receptor beta chains below, sequenced in a study of blood T cells in healthy people across ages. Together with a sample-barcoded 5' primer, a J-beta primer mix was included in a second PCR lasting roughly 6 to 12 cycles. TCRdb fed the 5' RACE reads into MiXCR, producing one record per CDR3 protein. The profile shows 380,000 or so distinct CDR3 sequences, approximately 52% of them singletons. Sequenced input: blood. Source of these receptors: a man aged 55 to 70 in good health.

This clonotype was observed a few times. This chain uses TRBV6-5 with TRBJ2-1; 15 bases fit TRBD2. The J segment lost 7 bases and the V segment lost 4 bases, leaving 5 bases of the junction unmatched. This CDR3 has 16 amino acids. Germline V gene sequence: CDR1 MNHEY, CDR2 SVGAGI. As DNA, the CDR3 is TGTGCCAGCAGTTCTCCGGGGACTAGCGGGAGGAATGAGCAGTTCTTC. Protein: CASSSPGTSGRNEQFF.

V is TRBV10-1 and J is TRBJ2-3; TRBD2 might be the D (5 bases). CDR3 length equals 15 residues. The germline V gene encodes CDR1 WNHNN and CDR2 SYGVQD (reference sequence). Trimming shortened V by 6 bases and J by 1 base, and 14 bases separated the two germline ends. In DNA, the CDR3 is TGCGCCAGCAGAAGCGGCCCCGGGGGCACAGATACGCAGTATTTT. It is translated as CASRSGPGGTDTQYF.

This chain links TRBV28 with TRBJ2-7; the D is unclear. The CDR3 loop spans 14 amino acids. With 3 bases removed from V and 1 base from J, the gap between germline ends came to 10 bases. From germline, CDR1 is MDHEN and CDR2 SYDVKM. The CDR3 loop is CASSFVGPSYEQYF. In nucleotides, the CDR3 is TGTGCCAGCAGTTTTGTCGGCCCGTCCTACGAGCAGTACTTC.

This clonotype appeared a few times. The chain joins TRBV13 to TRBJ2-7, with a possible D match to TRBD2 (7 bases). The CDR3 length is 14 residues. Germline CDR1 reads PRHDT; CDR2 reads FYEKMQ (reference sequence). The V end lost 6 bases, the J end lost 4 bases, and 16 bases lay between the germline ends. The CDR3 coding sequence is TGTGCCAGCAGTTGGGGGGGCGATTTATACGAGCAGTACTTC. Translated, it gives CASSWGGDLYEQYF.

This clonotype was seen more than once but under ten times. The chain employs TRBV6-6 and TRBJ2-7; D is unresolved. The CDR3 length is 13 residues. Trimming stripped 4 bases from V and 3 bases from J, with 10 bases between. Germline CDR1 and CDR2: MNHNY and SVGAGI (reference sequence). The CDR3 coding sequence is TGTGCCAGCAGTTCTGGCGTCTACTACGAGCAGTACTTC. Protein sequence: CASSSGVYYEQYF.

This clonotype has just a few counts. V and J are TRBV20-1 and TRBJ2-3, with 8 bases that match TRBD1. The germline CDR1 and CDR2 sequences are DFQATT and SNEGSKA (reference sequence). The CDR3 length is 14 residues. V was clipped by 5 bases and J by 5 bases; unmatched bases: 9. The CDR3 DNA is TGCAGTGCTCTGACAGGGGAAGGGCAAGATACGCAGTATTTT. It encodes CSALTGEGQDTQYF.

This clonotype was seen a few times. This CDR3 reads CASSQDSTHPDTQYF. The CDR3, as DNA: TGTGCCAGCAGTCAAGACAGTACTCACCCAGATACGCAGTATTTT. The rearrangement links TRBV6-1 to TRBJ2-3; D perhaps matches TRBD1 (5 bases). CDR1 MNHNS and CDR2 SASEGT come from the germline V gene. V dropped 5 bases and J dropped 4 bases, with 16 bases sitting between them. The CDR3 has 15 amino acids.

The table lists this clonotype with many counts. This chain links TRBV9 with TRBJ2-2; possible D gene TRBD1, 7 bases. This CDR3 region has 16 residues. Trimming took 3 bases from V and 5 from J, leaving 17 bases between them. The germline CDR1 and CDR2 sequences are SGDLS and YYNGEE. In nucleotides, the CDR3 is TGTGCCAGCAGCGGGACGGCAGGGGGGCGGACCGGGGAGCTGTTTTTT. This codes for CASSGTAGGRTGELFF.

The gene calls are TRBV4-2 and TRBJ2-7; 8 nucleotides agree with TRBD2. This CDR3 region has 15 residues. Germline V lookup: CDR1 LGHNA, CDR2 YNFKEQ. The V and J ends lost 0 bases and 5 bases, in that order; junction bases with no gene match: 6. CDR3 sequence reads: CASSQDFKTSDEQYF. In DNA, the CDR3 is TGTGCCAGCAGCCAAGATTTTAAGACTAGCGACGAGCAGTACTTC.

The chain couples TRBV20-1 to TRBJ2-5; D is unresolved. Per germline, CDR1 DFQATT and CDR2 SNEGSKA (reference sequence). CDR3 size: 14 residues. V was pared by 1 base and J by 2 bases, with 11 bases between. The DNA of the CDR3 is TGCAGTGCTAGAGTTCCGGGCAGACAAGAGACCCAGTACTTC. This translates into CSARVPGRQETQYF.

V and J are TRBV10-3 and TRBJ2-7; 7 bases map to TRBD1. The CDR3 covers 15 residues. The trim removed 2 bases at V and 2 bases at J, leaving 6 bases unmatched. In germline, CDR1 is ENHRY, CDR2 SYGVKD. CDR3 nucleotide sequence: TGTGCCATCAGTGAGCCTGGACAGGTTGCCTACGAGCAGTACTTC. As protein: CAISEPGQVAYEQYF.

The rearrangement uses TRBV9 and TRBJ2-5; weak D call: TRBD2 (6 bases). CDR1 SGDLS and CDR2 YYNGEE come from the germline V gene. This CDR3 is built from 13 residues. The V and J ends lost 4 bases and 11 bases respectively, with 18 bases between them. The CDR3 nucleotides read TGTGCCAGCAGCCCCGGGTCTGCTCGGGAGCAGTACTTC. Translation gives CASSPGSAREQYF.

This chain joins TRBV30 and TRBJ2-5; 9 nucleotides align to TRBD2. This CDR3 contains 16 residues. J lost 0 bases, V lost 2 bases, and 7 bases had no gene match. Germline values: CDR1 GTSNPN, CDR2 SVGIG (reference sequence). In DNA form, the CDR3 reads TGTGCCTGGAGTATAGGGCTAGCGGGGTACCAAGAGACCCAGTACTTC. Its protein product is CAWSIGLAGYQETQYF.